The clone carrying this T cell receptor (beta chain) was counted at least ten times. Its cognate antigen is unknown. CDR3 length: 12 residues. The V end lost 0 bases, the J end lost 7 bases, and 9 bases lay between the germline ends. Germline CDR1 reads SQVTM; CDR2 reads ANQGSEA. The data derive from a study of spatial heterogeneity in lung cancer. At the level of the study: PBMC samples from follow-up, when available, were sequenced at a median of approximately 24 months post-resection. Raw-read counts averaged over ten per unique TCR and UMI combination.

Specified time point: blood at routine non-recurrence follow-up after resection. The authors sequenced whole RNA from tumor, nontumor lung or frozen PBMC without sorting. Every molecule of TCR cDNA had its own unique molecular identifier. From the 5' RACE reads, TCRdb called clonotypes with MiXCR, one entry per CDR3 protein. The sample lists some 120,000 distinct CDR3 sequences, 12% occurring once. General study findings and limits: Detection of ubiquitous tumor TCRs in blood was higher at resection than follow-up.

The chain couples TRBV29-1 to TRBJ2-5; no reliable D call. Sequenced here: PBMCs, sampled at follow-up. The receptor's source is a male donor with early-stage non-small cell lung cancer. CDR3 nucleotide sequence: TGCAGCGTTGAAGATGCCGGATCGACCCAGTACTTC. It encodes CSVEDAGSTQYF.